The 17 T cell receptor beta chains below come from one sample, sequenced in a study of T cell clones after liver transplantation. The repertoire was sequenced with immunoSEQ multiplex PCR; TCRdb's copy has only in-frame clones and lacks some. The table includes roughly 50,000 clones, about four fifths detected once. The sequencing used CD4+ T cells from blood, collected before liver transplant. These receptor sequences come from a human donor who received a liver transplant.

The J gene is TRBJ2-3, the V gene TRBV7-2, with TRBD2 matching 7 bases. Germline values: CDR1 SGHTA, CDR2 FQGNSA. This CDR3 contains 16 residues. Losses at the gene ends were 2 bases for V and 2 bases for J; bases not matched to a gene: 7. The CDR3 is CASSLYTGGATDTQYF. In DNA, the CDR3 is TGTGCCAGCAGCTTATACACGGGAGGTGCCACAGATACGCAGTATTTT.

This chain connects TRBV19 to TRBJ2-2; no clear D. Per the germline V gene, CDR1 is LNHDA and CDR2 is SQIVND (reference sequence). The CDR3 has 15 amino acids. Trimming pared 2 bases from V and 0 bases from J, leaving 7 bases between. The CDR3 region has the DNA TGTGCCAGTAGTATACAGGCGGCGAACACCGGGGAGCTGTTTTTT. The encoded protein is CASSIQAANTGELFF.

The CDR3 nucleotides are TGTGCCAGCATAGGGGGGGACAGCATACCGAGAAATCAGCCCCAGCATTTT. Translated, it gives CASIGGDSIPRNQPQHF. The chain links TRBV28 to TRBJ1-5; 7 nucleotides align to TRBD1. CDR3 length: 17 amino acids. CDR1 is MDHEN and CDR2 is SYDVKM in the germline V gene. The junction had 16 bases not matched to a gene; V was cut back by 7 bases and J by 4 bases.

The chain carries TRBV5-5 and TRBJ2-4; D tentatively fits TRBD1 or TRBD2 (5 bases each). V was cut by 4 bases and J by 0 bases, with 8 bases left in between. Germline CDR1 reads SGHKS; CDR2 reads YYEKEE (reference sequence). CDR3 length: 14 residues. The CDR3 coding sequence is TGTGCCAGCAGCCCCGGGACAGCCAAAAACATTCAGTACTTC. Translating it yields CASSPGTAKNIQYF.

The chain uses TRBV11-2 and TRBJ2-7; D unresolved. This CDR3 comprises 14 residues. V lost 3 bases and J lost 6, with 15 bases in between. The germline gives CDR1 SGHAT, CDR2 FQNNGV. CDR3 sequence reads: CASSFGQRASEQYF. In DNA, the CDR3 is TGTGCCAGCAGCTTCGGGCAGCGTGCTTCCGAGCAGTACTTC.

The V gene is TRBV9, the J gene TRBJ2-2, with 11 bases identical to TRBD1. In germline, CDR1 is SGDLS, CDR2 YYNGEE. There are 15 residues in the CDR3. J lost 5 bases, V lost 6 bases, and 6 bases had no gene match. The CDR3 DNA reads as TGTGCCAGCACCCGGACAGGGGGCGGTACCGGGGAGCTGTTTTTT. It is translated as CASTRTGGGTGELFF.

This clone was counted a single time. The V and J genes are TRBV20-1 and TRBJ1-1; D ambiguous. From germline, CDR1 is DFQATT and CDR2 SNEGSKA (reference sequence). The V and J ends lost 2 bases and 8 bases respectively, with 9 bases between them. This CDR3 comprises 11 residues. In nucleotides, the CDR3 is TGCAGTGCTAGACAGTCGGCCGAAGCTTTCTTT. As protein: CSARQSAEAFF.

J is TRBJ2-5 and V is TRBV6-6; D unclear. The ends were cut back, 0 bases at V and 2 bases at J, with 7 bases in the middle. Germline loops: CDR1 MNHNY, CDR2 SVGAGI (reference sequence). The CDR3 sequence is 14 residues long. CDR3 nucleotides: TGTGCCAGCAGTTACTCGAACGTTCAAGAGACCCAGTACTTC. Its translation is CASSYSNVQETQYF.

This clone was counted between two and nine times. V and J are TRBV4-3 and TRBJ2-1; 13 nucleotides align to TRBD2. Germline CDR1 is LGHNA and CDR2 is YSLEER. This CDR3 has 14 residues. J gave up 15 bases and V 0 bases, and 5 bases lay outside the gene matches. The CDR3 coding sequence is TGCGCCAGCAGCCAAGATACTAGCGGGAGGGCTCCGTTCTTC. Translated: CASSQDTSGRAPFF.

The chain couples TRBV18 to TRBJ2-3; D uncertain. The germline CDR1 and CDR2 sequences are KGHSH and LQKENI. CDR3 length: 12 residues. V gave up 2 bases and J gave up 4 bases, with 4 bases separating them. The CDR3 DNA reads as TGTGCCAGCTCACCAATTTCAGATACGCAGTATTTT. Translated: CASSPISDTQYF.

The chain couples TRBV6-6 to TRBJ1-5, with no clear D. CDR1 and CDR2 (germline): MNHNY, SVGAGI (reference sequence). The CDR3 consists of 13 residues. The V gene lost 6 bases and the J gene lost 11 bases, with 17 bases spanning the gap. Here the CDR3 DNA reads TGTGCCAGCAGCTTCGACCCGATATCATCCCAGCATTTT. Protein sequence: CASSFDPISSQHF.

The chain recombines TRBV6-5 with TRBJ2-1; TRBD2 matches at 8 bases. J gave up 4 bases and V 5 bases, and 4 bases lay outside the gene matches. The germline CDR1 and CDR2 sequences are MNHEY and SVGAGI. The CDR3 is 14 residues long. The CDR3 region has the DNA TGTGCCAGCAGTACGGGAGGGACTTACAATGAGCAGTTCTTC. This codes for CASSTGGTYNEQFF.

CDR3 nucleotide sequence: TGCAGCGTTGAGGGAGCGGGGAGCACAGATACGCAGTATTTT. This codes for CSVEGAGSTDTQYF. The chain combines TRBV29-1 with TRBJ2-3; 7 positions agree with TRBD2. J gave up 0 bases and V 3 bases, and 3 bases lay outside the gene matches. Germline V lookup: CDR1 SQVTM, CDR2 ANQGSEA. This CDR3 has 14 residues.

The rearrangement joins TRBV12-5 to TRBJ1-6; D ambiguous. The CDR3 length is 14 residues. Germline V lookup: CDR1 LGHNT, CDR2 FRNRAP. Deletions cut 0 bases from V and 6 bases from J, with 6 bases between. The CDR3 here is CASGLVGVNSPLHF. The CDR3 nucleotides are TGTGCTAGTGGTTTGGTCGGAGTTAATTCACCCCTCCACTTT.

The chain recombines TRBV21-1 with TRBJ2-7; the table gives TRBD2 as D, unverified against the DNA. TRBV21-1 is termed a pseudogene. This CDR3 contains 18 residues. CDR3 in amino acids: CASSNPPGGSGSCYEQYF. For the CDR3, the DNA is TGTGCCAGCAGCAACCCTCCCGGGGGGAGCGGGTCTTGCTACGAGCAGTACTTC.

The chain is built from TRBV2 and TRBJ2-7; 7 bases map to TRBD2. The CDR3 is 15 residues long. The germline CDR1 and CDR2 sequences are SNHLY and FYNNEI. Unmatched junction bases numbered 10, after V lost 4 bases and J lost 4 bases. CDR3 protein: CASSAFQRDMYEQYF. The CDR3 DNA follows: TGTGCCAGCAGTGCGTTCCAGCGGGATATGTACGAGCAGTACTTC.

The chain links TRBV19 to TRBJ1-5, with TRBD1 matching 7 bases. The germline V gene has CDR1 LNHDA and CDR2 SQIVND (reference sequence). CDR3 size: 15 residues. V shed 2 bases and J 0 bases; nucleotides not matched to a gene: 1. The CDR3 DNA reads TGTGCCAGTAGTATACAGGGGGGTAGCAATCAGCCCCAGCATTTT. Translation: CASSIQGGSNQPQHF.